One sample yielded the 21 T cell receptor beta chains listed below, sequenced in a study of immune evolution from preneoplasia to lung adenocarcinoma. TCRdb's table, derived via immunoSEQ multiplex PCR, lists solely in-frame clones and lacks some. The data show 23,000 or so clones, with 75% seen just once and 5.6% held by the top ten. Sequencing used FFPE invasive lung adenocarcinoma tissue. The receptors were sampled from a person in their 60s with lung adenocarcinoma.

V gene TRBV7-2 combines with J gene TRBJ2-7; a weak D match, TRBD1 (6 bases). There are 14 residues in the CDR3. V dropped 5 bases and J dropped 6 bases, with 17 bases sitting between them. The germline gives CDR1 SGHTA, CDR2 FQGNSA. The CDR3: CASSPRQAPGEQYF. Written as DNA, the CDR3 is TGTGCCAGCAGCCCAAGACAGGCCCCAGGCGAGCAGTACTTC.

The chain recombines TRBV6-6 with TRBJ2-7, with TRBD1 identical over 8 bases. V gave up 7 bases and J gave up 2 bases; unmatched junction bases: 7. This CDR3 contains 14 residues. Germline V CDR1 and CDR2: MNHNY, SVGAGI (reference sequence). In DNA form, the CDR3 reads TGTGCCAGCATCCAGGGGGCTAGTGCCTACGAGCAGTACTTC. Residues: CASIQGASAYEQYF.

The chain employs TRBV27 and TRBJ2-1, with 7 nucleotides matching TRBD2. The CDR3 is made up of 14 amino acids. J lost 2 bases, V lost 8 bases, and 6 bases had no gene match. CDR1 is MNHEY, CDR2 SMNVEV, per germline (reference sequence). The CDR3 region has the DNA TGTGCCAGCGCCCTCGGGGGGACCTACAATGAGCAGTTCTTC. Translated, it gives CASALGGTYNEQFF.

J is TRBJ2-1 and V is TRBV19; D possibly matches TRBD1 or TRBD2 (5 bases each). Trimming removed 6 bases at V and 9 bases at J, with 18 bases between. This CDR3 comprises 14 residues. Germline CDR1 and CDR2: LNHDA and SQIVND (reference sequence). The DNA for the CDR3 is TGTGCCAGTAGCCGGACCGGGGCCTTCGGTGAGCAGTTCTTC. Protein product: CASSRTGAFGEQFF.

The CDR3 here is CASSVDGYEQYF. The CDR3 nucleotides are TGTGCCAGCAGCGTCGACGGCTACGAGCAGTACTTC. The chain uses TRBV5-4 and TRBJ2-7, with D unresolved. Germline V CDR1 and CDR2: SGHNT, YYREEE (reference sequence). The germline V and J ends were trimmed by 4 bases and 3 bases, with 8 bases remaining between them. The CDR3 runs to 12 residues.

This chain joins TRBV28 and TRBJ1-5, with D possibly being TRBD1 (5 bases). CDR1 MDHEN and CDR2 SYDVKM come from the germline V gene. V dropped 5 bases and J dropped 1 base, with 15 bases sitting between them. The CDR3 covers 16 residues. The CDR3 region is CASSPGRRGSNQPQHF. CDR3 in DNA: TGTGCCAGCAGTCCAGGACGAAGGGGAAGCAATCAGCCCCAGCATTTT.

The rearrangement joins TRBV18 to TRBJ2-7, with D unresolved. The CDR3 has 14 amino acids. Germline CDR1 and CDR2: KGHSH and LQKENI. V shed 2 bases and J shed 0 bases, with 8 bases lying between them. This CDR3 reads CASSPSGYSYEQYF. Written as DNA, the CDR3 is TGTGCCAGCTCACCAAGTGGATACTCCTACGAGCAGTACTTC.

The V and J genes are TRBV11-3 and TRBJ2-1; TRBD2 is a possible D gene (6 bases). The CDR3 consists of 13 residues. CDR1 SGHNT and CDR2 YENEEA come from the germline V gene. The V end lost 5 bases, the J end lost 7 bases, and 12 bases lay between the germline ends. This CDR3 reads CASSQGSGNEQFF. For the CDR3, the DNA is TGTGCCAGCAGCCAAGGCAGCGGGAATGAGCAGTTCTTC.

This clone showed up just once. This chain uses TRBV7-2 with TRBJ2-7; 8 nucleotides align to TRBD2. The CDR3 contains 14 residues. Trimming removed 3 bases from V and 3 bases from J; junction bases left unmatched: 4. Germline loops: CDR1 SGHTA, CDR2 FQGNSA. The CDR3 here is CASSFQAGDYEQYF. The CDR3 coding sequence is TGTGCCAGCAGCTTTCAAGCGGGAGACTACGAGCAGTACTTC.

This sequence joins TRBV5-1 and TRBJ2-3; no clear D. CDR3 size: 15 residues. Germline loops: CDR1 SGHRS, CDR2 YFSETQ. V dropped 3 bases and J dropped 2 bases, with 13 bases sitting between them. The DNA for the CDR3 is TGCGCCAGCAGCTCCGGCTCTGGCCACACAGATACGCAGTATTTT. It encodes CASSSGSGHTDTQYF.

The chain employs TRBV11-2 and TRBJ2-1; weak D call: TRBD2 (6 bases). Germline values: CDR1 SGHAT, CDR2 FQNNGV. The germline V and J ends were trimmed by 5 bases and 0 bases, with 11 bases remaining between them. CDR3 length equals 15 residues. The CDR3 protein is CASSARTNSYNEQFF. The CDR3 DNA follows: TGTGCCAGCAGCGCCCGGACTAACTCCTACAATGAGCAGTTCTTC.

This clone has a handful of counts. The chain joins TRBV5-1 to TRBJ2-5; 11 bases agree with TRBD2. This CDR3 region has 14 residues. The V segment lost 3 bases and the J segment 5 bases; nucleotides outside the gene matches: 3. Germline values: CDR1 SGHRS, CDR2 YFSETQ. The CDR3 sequence: CASSSTSGVETQYF. CDR3 coding DNA: TGCGCCAGCAGCTCGACTAGCGGGGTCGAGACCCAGTACTTC.

The chain carries TRBV4-2 and TRBJ2-5; weak D call: TRBD1 (6 bases). The CDR3 loop spans 17 amino acids. Trimming took off 1 base at V and 6 bases at J, with 21 bases between the two ends. CDR1 and CDR2 from the germline V gene are LGHNA and YNFKEQ. The CDR3 loop is CASSQGGGFGGRKTQYF. The DNA for the CDR3 is TGTGCCAGCAGCCAAGGAGGGGGATTTGGGGGTCGGAAGACCCAGTACTTC.

CDR3 sequence reads: CASSDDRGVGEQYF. In DNA, the CDR3 is TGTGCCAGCAGTGACGACAGGGGTGTAGGCGAGCAGTACTTC. This rearrangement joins TRBV14 to TRBJ2-7; TRBD1 agrees at 8 bases. CDR1 is SGHDN, CDR2 FVKESK, per germline. This CDR3 spans 14 amino acids. V lost 6 bases and J lost 6; bases outside the gene matches: 10.

The chain uses TRBV4-3 and TRBJ2-1; D is unresolved. There are 16 residues in the CDR3. The V gene lost 0 bases and the J gene lost 9 bases, with 18 bases spanning the gap. Germline CDR1 reads LGHNA; CDR2 reads YSLEER. The CDR3 here is CASSQDGLINWGEQFF. CDR3 DNA: TGCGCCAGCAGCCAAGATGGGTTGATCAACTGGGGTGAGCAGTTCTTC.

There are a few counts of this clone. The J gene is TRBJ2-3, the V gene TRBV14, with D tentatively TRBD2 (6 bases). Germline V CDR1 and CDR2: SGHDN, FVKESK. The V gene lost 1 base and the J gene lost 5 bases, with 10 bases spanning the gap. The CDR3 length is 14 residues. Written as DNA, the CDR3 is TGTGCCAGCAGCCAAGGACGGCGGGGAGATACGCAGTATTTT. Translation: CASSQGRRGDTQYF.

The chain joins TRBV30 to TRBJ1-1, with D possibly matching TRBD1 (6 bases). CDR3 length: 14 amino acids. V was pared by 4 bases and J by 1 base, with 13 bases between. Germline CDR1 is GTSNPN and CDR2 is SVGIG (reference sequence). CDR3 region: CAWTRLGGNTEAFF. Written as DNA, the CDR3 is TGTGCCTGGACACGCCTAGGGGGGAACACTGAAGCTTTCTTT.

This clone rates as medium-sized. V usage is TRBV4-1 and J usage is TRBJ2-5; 8 bases are a match to TRBD1. V shed 10 bases and J 3 bases; nucleotides not matched to a gene: 7. The CDR3 is made up of 13 amino acids. Germline lookup yields CDR1 MGHRA and CDR2 YSYEKL. The DNA for the CDR3 is TGCGCCACCTCACAGGGGGTAAAAGAGACCCAGTACTTC. Translation gives CATSQGVKETQYF.

The V and J genes are TRBV6-5 and TRBJ2-2; D is uncertain. CDR1 is MNHEY and CDR2 is SVGAGI in the germline V gene. The CDR3 is 13 amino acids. The ends were cut back, 5 bases at V and 4 bases at J, with 8 bases in the middle. CDR3 coding DNA: TGTGCCAGCAGTAAGGGTGTCACCGGGGAGCTGTTTTTT. This gives the protein CASSKGVTGELFF.

The V and J genes are TRBV6-6 and TRBJ2-5, with D perhaps matching TRBD2 (5 bases). The CDR3 runs to 15 residues. The V gene's germline CDR1 is MNHNY and CDR2 SVGAGI (reference sequence). Trimming shortened V by 4 bases and J by 3 bases, and 15 bases separated the two germline ends. Here the CDR3 reads CASSSSWTGKETQYF. For the CDR3, the DNA is TGTGCCAGCAGTTCCTCCTGGACTGGGAAAGAGACCCAGTACTTC.

The chain's CDR3 is CASSADRGIGTEAFF. The DNA for the CDR3 is TGTGCCAGCAGCGCGGACAGGGGAATCGGCACTGAAGCTTTCTTT. This chain joins TRBV13 and TRBJ1-1, with 9 bases that match TRBD1. The V gene's germline CDR1 is PRHDT and CDR2 FYEKMQ (reference sequence). The trim removed 5 bases at V and 4 bases at J, leaving 8 bases unmatched. The CDR3 extends over 15 amino acids.